The rows below give T cell receptor beta chains drawn from one sample of a study of shared clonotypes between healthy human individuals. Method: immunoSEQ multiplex PCR; TCRdb's copy keeps in-frame clones and lacks some. The repertoire consists of approximately 2,300,000 clones, with 92% occurring once and the leading ten covering about 0.41%. The sample comprised naive CD4+ T cells from PBMCs. The receptors here all came from a man aged 18 to 35 in good health. Some clones in this sample may be carry-over from other donors' samples. Both conserved end residues are part of each CDR3. The D gene is left open where the match is weak. Clone size is not always given. Where it is, it says once, few, many or a class for expanded clones.

v_gene	d_gene	j_gene	abundance	CDR3nt	CDR3aa
TRBV10-3	TRBD1	TRBJ1-2	.	TGTGCCATCAGTGAGTCGACAGGGGACTATGGCTACACCTTC	CAISESTGDYGYTF
TRBV7-3	TRBD1	TRBJ2-3	.	TGTGCCAGCAGCTCAGGACAGGTTTGGGATACGCAGTATTTT	CASSSGQVWDTQYF
TRBV11-3	TRBD2	TRBJ2-1	.	TGTGCCAGCAGCCGAACCCGGGGGCTAGCGGGAGCAGATGAGCAGTTCTTC	CASSRTRGLAGADEQFF
TRBV30	.	TRBJ1-5	.	TGTGCCTGGGACACAGGGCTCAATCAGCCCCAGCATTTT	CAWDTGLNQPQHF
TRBV7-3	.	TRBJ2-1	.	TGTGCCAGCAGCTTACGGGGGTCCTACAATGAGCAGTTCTTC	CASSLRGSYNEQFF
TRBV2	.	TRBJ2-5	.	TGTGCCAGCAGTGAAGGGGCTCTGGGGGAGGCCCAGTACTTC	CASSEGALGEAQYF
TRBV7-9	TRBD2	TRBJ2-1	.	TGTGCCAGCAGCTTACCCGGGACTAGCGGGACCGCCTTTGAGAATGAGCAGTTCTTC	CASSLPGTSGTAFENEQFF
TRBV15	.	TRBJ1-5	few	TGTGCCACCAGCATCGATAATCAGCCCCAGCATTTT	CATSIDNQPQHF
TRBV28	TRBD1	TRBJ1-5	.	TGTGCCAGCAGTTCCCAGGGGGTGAGCAATCAGCCCCAGCATTTT	CASSSQGVSNQPQHF
TRBV18	.	TRBJ2-3	.	TGTGCCAGCTCACTGGGAGGCTCTAGCACAGATACGCAGTATTTT	CASSLGGSSTDTQYF